The next 20 T cell receptor beta chains were all read from a single sample in a study of T-cell memory formation after mild COVID-19. MiXCR was run by TCRdb on the 5' RACE reads, yielding one entry per CDR3 protein. The sample lists approximately 110,000 distinct CDR3 sequences, over 20% occurring once. The sample was PBMCs or a T cell subset sorted from them (not recorded which). Receptor source: a man younger than 35 who had mild COVID-19 (a few samples of this study predate the infection). Cell type and time point are not known.

The chain combines TRBV6-2 or TRBV6-3 with TRBJ2-3; D remains unclear. The CDR3 contains 14 residues. V was pared by 1 base and J by 3 bases, with 8 bases between. Germline values: CDR1 MNHEY, CDR2 SVGEGT. The CDR3 nucleotides read TGTGCCAGCAGTTACTTAGGGCTGACAGATACGCAGTATTTT. This gives the protein CASSYLGLTDTQYF.

There are many counts of this clonotype. The chain employs TRBV7-2 and TRBJ2-1; the match to TRBD1 covers 7 bases. The junction had 7 bases not matched to a gene; V was cut back by 3 bases and J by 8 bases. The CDR3 is 14 amino acids. CDR1 and CDR2 from the germline V gene are SGHTA and FQGNSA. CDR3: CASSFGRGYDEQFF. DNA of the CDR3: TGTGCCAGCAGCTTCGGCAGGGGGTATGATGAGCAGTTCTTC.

This clonotype was seen only a few times. V is TRBV7-9 and J is TRBJ1-3; TRBD1 might be the D (5 bases). The CDR3 extends over 17 amino acids. The germline V gene has CDR1 SEHNR and CDR2 FQNEAQ (reference sequence). Trimming stripped 5 bases from V and 0 bases from J, with 17 bases between. CDR3 in DNA: TGTGCCAGCAGCATAAGGAAGGGGACGAGCTCTGGAAACACCATATATTTT. As protein: CASSIRKGTSSGNTIYF.

The V call is TRBV7-9, the J call TRBJ2-3; D is unresolved. CDR3 size: 13 residues. CDR1 SEHNR and CDR2 FQNEAQ come from the germline V gene (reference sequence). V was cut by 3 bases and J by 5 bases, with 9 bases left in between. CDR3 sequence reads: CASSFVPGDTQYF. CDR3 nucleotide sequence: TGTGCCAGCAGCTTCGTCCCTGGAGATACGCAGTATTTT.

This clonotype was counted only a few times. The chain carries TRBV4-1 and TRBJ2-1; D tentatively reads TRBD1 or TRBD2 (5 bases each). CDR1 is MGHRA, CDR2 YSYEKL, per germline. The CDR3 is made up of 16 amino acids. V was cut by 0 bases and J by 3 bases, with 12 bases left in between. The CDR3 protein is CASSQEARDDYNEQFF. The CDR3 region has the DNA TGCGCCAGCAGCCAAGAAGCCAGGGACGACTACAATGAGCAGTTCTTC.

This clonotype was counted between two and nine times. V gene TRBV28 combines with J gene TRBJ2-7; D is perhaps TRBD1 (5 bases). The germline V gene encodes CDR1 MDHEN and CDR2 SYDVKM. The CDR3 is 12 residues long. V was clipped by 4 bases and J by 3 bases, with 7 bases between them. CDR3 nucleotides: TGTGCCAGCAGTTATCAGGGCTACGAGCAGTACTTC. Protein: CASSYQGYEQYF.

The V call is TRBV7-9, the J call TRBJ2-7, with D perhaps TRBD1 (6 bases). The V end lost 8 bases, the J end lost 1 base, and 15 bases lay between the germline ends. The CDR3 loop spans 14 amino acids. Germline V gene lookup returns CDR1 SEHNR and CDR2 FQNEAQ (reference sequence). The CDR3 loop reads CASSAGDNSYEQYF. The CDR3 region has the DNA TGTGCCAGCTCAGCCGGGGACAATTCCTACGAGCAGTACTTC.

The rearrangement links TRBV3-1 to TRBJ2-1; TRBD1 matches at 7 bases. With 2 bases clipped from V and 4 bases from J, the junction kept 5 bases outside the gene matches. CDR3 length: 15 amino acids. Germline V CDR1 and CDR2: LGHDT, YNNKEL (reference sequence). The CDR3 nucleotides are TGTGCCAGCAGCCAACCCCGGACAGGTTACAATGAGCAGTTCTTC. Its protein product is CASSQPRTGYNEQFF.

This clonotype turned up a few times. The V call is TRBV20-1, the J call TRBJ2-7; TRBD1 matches at 8 bases. Germline lookup yields CDR1 DFQATT and CDR2 SNEGSKA (reference sequence). The CDR3 runs 13 residues. The trim removed 3 bases at V and 3 bases at J, leaving 4 bases unmatched. This CDR3 reads CSASRTGHYEQYV. The DNA for the CDR3 is TGCAGTGCTAGCAGGACAGGGCACTACGAGCAGTACGTC.

The chain is built from TRBV6-2 or TRBV6-3 and TRBJ2-5, with D possibly called TRBD1 or TRBD2 (5 bases each). The length of the CDR3 is 15 residues. Germline CDR1 is MNHEY and CDR2 is SVGEGT. V lost 0 bases and J lost 3, with 11 bases in between. CDR3 coding DNA: TGTGCCAGCAGTTACTCGAGGGGCTTGGAAGAGACCCAGTACTTC. Translated: CASSYSRGLEETQYF.

This clonotype was counted only a few times. The chain joins TRBV2 to TRBJ2-7; no firm D call. Germline CDR1 is SNHLY and CDR2 is FYNNEI. The germline V and J ends were trimmed by 2 bases and 0 bases, with 11 bases remaining between them. The CDR3 sequence is 15 residues long. The CDR3 bases are TGTGCCAGCAGTGAAACGGCGACTCCCTCCTACGAGCAGTACTTC. This sequence encodes CASSETATPSYEQYF. The whole variable domain, remainder taken from reference TRBV2 and TRBJ2-7, is EPEVTQTPSHQVTQMGQEVILRCVPISNHLYFYWYRQILGQKVEFLVSFYNNEISEKSEIFDDQFSVERPDGSNFTLKIRSTKLEDSAMYFCASSETATPSYEQYFGPGTRLTVT.

This chain joins TRBV20-1 and TRBJ2-7; D uncertain. The CDR3 loop spans 13 amino acids. V lost 4 bases, J lost 6 bases, and 16 bases lay in between. Germline V gene data show CDR1 as DFQATT and CDR2 as SNEGSKA (reference sequence). The CDR3 loop is CSATNVGYGEQYF. In DNA form, the CDR3 reads TGCAGTGCTACGAACGTAGGGTACGGCGAGCAGTACTTC.

The rearrangement links TRBV6-1 to TRBJ1-5; D is undetermined. There are 17 residues in the CDR3. Germline CDR1 reads MNHNS; CDR2 reads SASEGT. Trimming took 3 bases from V and 6 from J, leaving 21 bases between them. In nucleotides, the CDR3 is TGTGCCAGCAGTGATAGGCGGGGAGCTCTAGGTGGTCAGCCCCAGCATTTT. Translating it yields CASSDRRGALGGQPQHF.

The chain is built from TRBV28 and TRBJ2-6, with D possibly TRBD2 on 7 matching bases. The CDR3 has 19 residues. The V end lost 4 bases, the J end lost 0 bases, and 19 bases lay between the germline ends. Germline CDR1 is MDHEN and CDR2 is SYDVKM. The CDR3 region has the DNA TGTGCCAGCAGTTCCCCAGTTGGGGGGGGGCTCTCTGGGGCCAACGTCCTGACTTTC. Encoded protein: CASSSPVGGGLSGANVLTF.

The chain combines TRBV20-1 with TRBJ1-1, with D possibly TRBD1 on 5 matching bases. Trimming cost V 3 bases and J 4 bases, with 12 bases left between them. The germline V gene encodes CDR1 DFQATT and CDR2 SNEGSKA (reference sequence). CDR3 length equals 13 residues. The CDR3 is CSARSGLSTEAFF. Written as DNA, the CDR3 is TGCAGTGCTAGGTCAGGGCTGAGCACTGAAGCTTTCTTT.

The chain uses TRBV7-2 and TRBJ2-7; either TRBD1 or TRBD2 may fit D (7 bases each). Germline V gene sequence: CDR1 SGHTA, CDR2 FQGNSA. This CDR3 has 15 residues. Trimming pared 1 base from V and 6 bases from J, leaving 16 bases between. DNA for the CDR3: TGTGCCAGCAGCTTAGTGTCCGGCAGGGGGGGCGAGCAGTACTTC. Encoded protein: CASSLVSGRGGEQYF.

The chain joins TRBV6-2 or TRBV6-3 to TRBJ1-1; D call uncertain. Germline values: CDR1 MNHEY, CDR2 SVGEGT. Trimming stripped 5 bases from V and 1 base from J, with 8 bases between. The CDR3 contains 13 residues. CDR3 residues: CASSQGRNTEAFF. The CDR3 DNA reads as TGTGCCAGCAGTCAAGGGAGGAACACTGAAGCTTTCTTT.

The chain links TRBV25-1 to TRBJ1-2, with D maybe TRBD1 (5 bases). This CDR3 is 14 amino acids long. V was clipped by 1 base and J by 4 bases, with 10 bases between them. Germline V gene lookup returns CDR1 MGHDK and CDR2 SYGVNS. The CDR3 is CASSESPGFYGYTF. For the CDR3, the DNA is TGTGCCAGCAGTGAATCTCCAGGGTTCTATGGCTACACCTTC.

This rearrangement joins TRBV9 to TRBJ2-2; 9 bases are a match to TRBD1. J was trimmed by 7 bases and V by 5 bases; bases with no gene match: 9. The CDR3 contains 15 residues. The germline CDR1 and CDR2 sequences are SGDLS and YYNGEE. The CDR3 DNA reads TGTGCCAGCAGTCCAGGACAGGGGATAGGCGGGGAGCTGTTTTTT. Translated: CASSPGQGIGGELFF.

V is TRBV6-5 and J is TRBJ1-2; 7 bases align to TRBD1. J was trimmed by 4 bases and V by 8 bases; bases with no gene match: 13. Looked up from germline, CDR1 is MNHEY and CDR2 is SVGAGI. This CDR3 is built from 15 residues. The CDR3 DNA is TGTGCCAGCCTAGGGGGAGACAGGGCCAGCTATGGCTACACCTTC. It translates to CASLGGDRASYGYTF.